The clone carrying this T cell receptor beta chain has a count of ten or more. TCRdb processed the RT-PCR reads anew with MiXCR; each CDR3 protein has one entry. The table lists about 680,000 distinct CDR3 sequences, 14% of them singletons. The CDR3 runs 15 residues. Trimming removed 2 bases from V and 0 bases from J, with 8 bases in between. Germline CDR1 and CDR2: SGHTA and FQGNSA. The sequence was collected from a female donor in good health, serving as a healthy control. The sample was memory CD4+ T cells from blood. V and J are TRBV7-2 and TRBJ2-1; weak D call: TRBD2 (5 bases). The CDR3 nucleotides read TGTGCCAGCAGCTTACAAGCGGCCTCCTACAATGAGCAGTTCTTC. This codes for CASSLQAASYNEQFF.